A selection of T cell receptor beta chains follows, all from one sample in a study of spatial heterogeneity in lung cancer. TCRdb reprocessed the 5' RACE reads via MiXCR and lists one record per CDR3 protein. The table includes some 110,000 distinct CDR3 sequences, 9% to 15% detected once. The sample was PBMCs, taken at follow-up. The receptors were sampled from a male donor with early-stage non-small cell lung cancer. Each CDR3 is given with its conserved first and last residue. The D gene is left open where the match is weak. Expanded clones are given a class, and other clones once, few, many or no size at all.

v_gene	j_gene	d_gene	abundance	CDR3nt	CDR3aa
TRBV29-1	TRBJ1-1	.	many	TGCAGCGTTGCGGTGAACACTGAAGCTTTCTTT	CSVAVNTEAFF
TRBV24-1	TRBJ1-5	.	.	TGTGCCACCAGTGAATCGACAGGACGCAATCAGCCCCAGCATTTT	CATSESTGRNQPQHF
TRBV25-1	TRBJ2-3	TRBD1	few	TGTGCCAGCAGTGCGGGACAGGGGACGACAGATACGCAGTATTTT	CASSAGQGTTDTQYF
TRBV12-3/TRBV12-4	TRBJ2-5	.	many	TGTGCCAGCAGTTTATACTCACGAGAGACCCAGTACTTC	CASSLYSRETQYF
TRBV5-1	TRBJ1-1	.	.	TGCGCCAGCAGCTGGGGACAGAACACTGAAGCTTTCTTT	CASSWGQNTEAFF
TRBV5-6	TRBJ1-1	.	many	TGTGCCAGCAGCTTGGTGGTGGGCACTGAAGCTTTCTTT	CASSLVVGTEAFF
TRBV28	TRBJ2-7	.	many	TGTGCCAGCAGGCGGGGCCGAGGGGGCTCCTACGAGCAGTACTTC	CASRRGRGGSYEQYF
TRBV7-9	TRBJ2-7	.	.	TGTGCCAGCAGCCAAAGTTTTTGGACCTTTGACGAGCAGTACTTC	CASSQSFWTFDEQYF
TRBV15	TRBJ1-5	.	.	TGTGCCACCAGCAGAGATCCCAGGAGCAATCAGCCCCAGCATTTT	CATSRDPRSNQPQHF
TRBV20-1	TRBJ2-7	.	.	TGCAGTGCTCTGGACAGGAGGGGGTTTTTATACTACGAGCAGTACTTC	CSALDRRGFLYYEQYF
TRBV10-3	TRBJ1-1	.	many	TGTGCCATCAGTGAAAGGGCCGCGGGCCTTTGGGGTGAAGCTTTCTTT	CAISERAAGLWGEAFF
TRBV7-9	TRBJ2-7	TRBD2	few	TGTGCCAGCAGCTTAGTGGGTAGCGGGGCCACCTACGAGCAGTACTTC	CASSLVGSGATYEQYF
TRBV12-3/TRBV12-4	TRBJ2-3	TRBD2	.	TGTGCCAGCAGCGTGCAGCGGGGTACGCAGTATTTT	CASSVQRGTQYF
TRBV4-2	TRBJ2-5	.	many	TGTGCCAGCAGCCAAGAATCGGAGGGGGAGACCCAGTACTTC	CASSQESEGETQYF
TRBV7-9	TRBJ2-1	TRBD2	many	TGTGCCAGCAGGCCGGGACTAGCGGGGGGGCAAGGCCTGTTCTTC	CASRPGLAGGQGLFF
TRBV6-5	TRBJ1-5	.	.	TGTGCCAGCAGTGGAGGGAGAAATCAGCCCCAGCATTTT	CASSGGRNQPQHF
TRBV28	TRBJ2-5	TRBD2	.	TGTGCCAGCAGTTTATTGGGCGGGGGGATGAAAGAGACCCAGTACTTC	CASSLLGGGMKETQYF
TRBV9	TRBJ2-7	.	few	TGTGCCAGCAGCGTAGCTGAGAAGTGGGGCTACGAGCAGTACTTC	CASSVAEKWGYEQYF
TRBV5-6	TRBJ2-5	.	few	TGTGCCAGCAGCTTTATTCGGCAAGAGACCCAGTACTTC	CASSFIRQETQYF
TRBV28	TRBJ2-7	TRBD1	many	TGTGCCAGCAGGACAGGGGGGCACGAGCAGTACTTC	CASRTGGHEQYF
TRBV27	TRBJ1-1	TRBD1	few	TGTGCCAGCCAGGGACAGAAGGGCGCTGAAGCTTTCTTT	CASQGQKGAEAFF
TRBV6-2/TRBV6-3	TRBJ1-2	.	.	TGTGCCAGCAGCCGAGACAGAGAATATGGCTACACCTTC	CASSRDREYGYTF
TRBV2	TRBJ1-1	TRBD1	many	TGTGCCAGCAGTGGGACAGGGTCGAACACTGAAGCTTTCTTT	CASSGTGSNTEAFF
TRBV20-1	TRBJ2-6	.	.	TGCAGTGCTAGAGGGGGCTCTGGGGCCAACGTCCTGACTTTC	CSARGGSGANVLTF
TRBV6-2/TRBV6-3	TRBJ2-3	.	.	TGTGCCAGCCTCGGACGGAGTCGGTTGACGCAGTATTTT	CASLGRSRLTQYF
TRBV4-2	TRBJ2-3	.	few	TGTGCCAGCAGCCGCCGTGAGGATACGCAGTATTTT	CASSRREDTQYF
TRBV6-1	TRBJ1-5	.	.	TGTGCCAGCAGTGATCAGCCCCAGCATTTT	CASSDQPQHF
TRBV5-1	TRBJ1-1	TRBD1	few	TGCGCCAGCAGCTTAAGACGCACGACAGGGGGTGACACTGAAGCTTTCTTT	CASSLRRTTGGDTEAFF
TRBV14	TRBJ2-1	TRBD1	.	TGTGCCAGCAGCCAAGTCCGACAGGGGTACAATGAGCAGTTCTTC	CASSQVRQGYNEQFF
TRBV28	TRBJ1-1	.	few	TGTGCCAGCGTGACATCAGTGAACACTGAAGCTTTCTTT	CASVTSVNTEAFF
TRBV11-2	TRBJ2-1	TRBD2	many	TGTGCCAGCAGCCGGACTAGCGTGGAGCAGTTCTTC	CASSRTSVEQFF
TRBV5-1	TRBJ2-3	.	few	TGCGCCAGCAGCTTGGATGGGGCCAGCACAGATACGCAGTATTTT	CASSLDGASTDTQYF
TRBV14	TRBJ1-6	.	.	TGTGCCAGCAGCCAAGAGGCTCGAAATTCACCCCTCCACTTT	CASSQEARNSPLHF
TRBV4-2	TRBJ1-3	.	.	TGTGCCAGCAGCCAAGAAAGGCAGGGAAACACCATATATTTT	CASSQERQGNTIYF
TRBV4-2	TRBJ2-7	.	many	TGTGCCAGCAGCCAAGTGCTGACTCCGGGCGAGCAGTACTTC	CASSQVLTPGEQYF
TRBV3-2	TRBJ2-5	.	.	TGTGCCAGCAGCCAGGACGGTCGGACAGCTAGCCAAGAGACCCAGTACTTC	CASSQDGRTASQETQYF
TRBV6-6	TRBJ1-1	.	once	TGTGCCAGCAGTCCCACTCGGGCTGAAGCTTTCTTT	CASSPTRAEAFF
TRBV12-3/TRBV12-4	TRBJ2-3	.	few	TGTGCCAGCAGTTTTCCGAGGGGGGGGTCAGATACGCAGTATTTT	CASSFPRGGSDTQYF
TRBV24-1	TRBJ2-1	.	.	TGTGCCACCAGTGATTTCCCCGCGATCAATGAGCAGTTCTTC	CATSDFPAINEQFF
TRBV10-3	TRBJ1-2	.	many	TGTGCCACCCGAATGTCGGCAGAGAGGAACTATGGCTACACCTTC	CATRMSAERNYGYTF
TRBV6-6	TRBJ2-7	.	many	TGTGCCAGCACCCACAGAGACTCCTACGAGCAGTACTTC	CASTHRDSYEQYF
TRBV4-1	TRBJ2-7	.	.	TGCGCCAGCAGCCTCCTCGGGGCAGCCGACGAGCAGTACTTC	CASSLLGAADEQYF
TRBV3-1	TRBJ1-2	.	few	TGTGCCAGCAGCCGAGCAAGGTCGGACAGTTTCTATGGCTACACCTTC	CASSRARSDSFYGYTF
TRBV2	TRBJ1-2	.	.	TGTGCCAGCTACCGGGAGGAGAGGGAACGACGGGGCTACACCTTC	CASYREERERRGYTF
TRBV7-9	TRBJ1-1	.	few	TGTGCCAGCAGCCCAAAGGGGACAACGAACACTGAAGCTTTCTTT	CASSPKGTTNTEAFF
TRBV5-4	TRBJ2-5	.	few	TGTGCCAGCAGCTTGTTAAGAGGGGATGGGACCCAGTACTTC	CASSLLRGDGTQYF
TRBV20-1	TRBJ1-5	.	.	TGCAGTGCTAGCTCTACCGTCAATCAGCCCCAGCATTTT	CSASSTVNQPQHF
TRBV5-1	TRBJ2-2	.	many	TGCGCCAGCAGCTTGGAGGGCCGGAAGAACACCGGGGAGCTGTTTTTT	CASSLEGRKNTGELFF
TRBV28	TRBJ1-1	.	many	TGTGCCAGCTATCTGGGACAAAACACTGAAGCTTTCTTT	CASYLGQNTEAFF
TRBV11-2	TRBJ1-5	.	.	TGTGCCAGCAGGGTGGCGTTTGGCAATCAGCCCCAGCATTTT	CASRVAFGNQPQHF
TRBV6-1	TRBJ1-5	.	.	TGTGCCAGCAGTGTATACAATCAGCCCCAGCATTTT	CASSVYNQPQHF
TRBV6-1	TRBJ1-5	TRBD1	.	TGTGCCAGCAGACACGGGACAGGGGCGCGTCAGCCCCAGCATTTT	CASRHGTGARQPQHF